A single sample is the source of the 5 T cell receptor beta chains below, sequenced in a study of blood T cell repertoires in COVID-19. The assay was immunoSEQ multiplex PCR, and TCRdb's table has in-frame clones only and misses some. The sample yields 150,000 to 200,000 clones, 90% seen once. Sequenced sample: peripheral blood. These receptor sequences come from a man aged 50 to 60 with acute or convalescent COVID-19.

CDR3 region: CASSRLADYNEQFF. In DNA, the CDR3 is TGTGCCAGCAGCCGACTAGCGGATTACAATGAGCAGTTCTTC. This sequence joins TRBV7-9 and TRBJ2-1; 9 bases match TRBD2. Germline V gene sequence: CDR1 SEHNR, CDR2 FQNEAQ (reference sequence). The ends lost 5 bases at V and 4 bases at J; junction bases unmatched: 3. The CDR3 is 14 amino acids. Combining the CDR3 with reference TRBV7-9 and TRBJ2-1 gives the whole variable domain DTGVSQNPRHKITKRGQNVTFRCDPISEHNRLYWYRQTLGQGPEFLTYFQNEAQLEKSRLLSDRFSAERPKGSFSTLEIQRTEQGDSAMYLCASSRLADYNEQFFGPGTRLTVL.

J is TRBJ2-7 and V is TRBV6-6; tentative D call: TRBD1 (5 bases). Trimming removed 0 bases at V and 3 bases at J, with 12 bases between. This CDR3 has 15 residues. CDR1 is MNHNY, CDR2 SVGAGI, per germline (reference sequence). The CDR3 nucleotides are TGTGCCAGCAGTTACTCGTCAGGGAACGACTACGAGCAGTACTTC. This gives the protein CASSYSSGNDYEQYF.

J is TRBJ2-5 and V is TRBV29-1; no reliable D call. V was pared by 5 bases and J by 1 base, with 17 bases between. Germline V gene data show CDR1 as SQVTM and CDR2 as ANQGSEA. The CDR3 is made up of 15 amino acids. The CDR3 here is CSVKSPERGQETQYF. For the CDR3, the DNA is TGCAGCGTTAAGTCCCCAGAAAGAGGCCAAGAGACCCAGTACTTC.

The V and J genes are TRBV19 and TRBJ2-2, with D maybe TRBD1 (5 bases). Trimming pared 7 bases from V and 1 base from J, leaving 13 bases between. In germline, CDR1 is LNHDA, CDR2 SQIVND (reference sequence). There are 15 residues in the CDR3. CDR3 DNA: TGTGCCAGTATTTCTCAGGGTCAGAACACCGGGGAGCTGTTTTTT. Translation gives CASISQGQNTGELFF.

The rearrangement joins TRBV4-3 to TRBJ1-4; 8 positions match TRBD1. Germline V gene lookup returns CDR1 LGHNA and CDR2 YSLEER. The CDR3 is made up of 15 amino acids. Trimming cost V 0 bases and J 8 bases; bases outside gene matches: 5. The CDR3 DNA follows: TGCGCCAGCAGCCAAGATCGGACAGGGAACGAAAAACTGTTTTTT. As protein: CASSQDRTGNEKLFF.